This TCR beta chain was captured by sequencing in a study of blood T cells in healthy people across ages. The authors ran a second PCR of about 6 to 12 cycles using a sample-barcoded 5' primer and a J-beta primer mix. MiXCR, run by TCRdb on the 5' RACE reads, gives a single entry per CDR3 protein. The sample records some 920,000 distinct CDR3 sequences, just over 50% being singletons. This CDR3 contains 17 residues. V lost 3 bases to trimming and J lost 6 bases; unmatched junction nucleotides: 13. Germline V gives CDR1 SEHNR, CDR2 FQNEAQ (reference sequence). Sequencing input: blood. V usage is TRBV7-9 and J usage is TRBJ1-2; 10 positions agree with TRBD1. This clonotype originated in a woman aged 55-69 years in good health. As DNA, the CDR3 is TGTGCCAGCAGCTTCCGGGACAGGGGCTTAACAAGCAATGGCTACACCTTC. Its translation: CASSFRDRGLTSNGYTF.